This T cell receptor (beta chain) was retrieved from a study of cytomegalovirus exposure and HLA in healthy donors. Assay used: immunoSEQ multiplex PCR; TCRdb lists only in-frame clones, some missing. The sample lists 180,000 or so clones; 80% to 90% were seen once. With 7 bases clipped from V and 2 bases from J, the junction kept 8 bases outside the gene matches. The CDR3 is 16 amino acids. From germline, CDR1 is MNHEY and CDR2 SMNVEV (reference sequence). The chain links TRBV27 to TRBJ1-4; 9 nucleotides line up with TRBD1. The source material was PBMCs. The source is a woman aged 25-40 years in good health and CMV-seropositive. In DNA, the CDR3 is TGTGCCAGCAAAATTACAGGGGGCGCGACTAATGAAAAACTGTTTTTT. Amino acid sequence: CASKITGGATNEKLFF.